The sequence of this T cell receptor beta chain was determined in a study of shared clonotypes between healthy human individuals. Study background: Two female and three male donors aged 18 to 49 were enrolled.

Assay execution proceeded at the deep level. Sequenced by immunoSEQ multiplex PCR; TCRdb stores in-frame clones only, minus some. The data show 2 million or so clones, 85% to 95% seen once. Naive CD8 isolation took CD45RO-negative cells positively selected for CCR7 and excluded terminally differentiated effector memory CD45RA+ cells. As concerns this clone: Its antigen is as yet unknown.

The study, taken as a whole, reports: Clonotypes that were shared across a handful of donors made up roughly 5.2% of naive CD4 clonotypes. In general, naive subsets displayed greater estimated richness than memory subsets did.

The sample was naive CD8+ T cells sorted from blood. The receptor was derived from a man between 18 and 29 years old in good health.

In DNA form, the CDR3 reads TGTGCCAGCAGCCCGGCCGGTTCGGGTTATGGCTACACCTTC. Translating it yields CASSPAGSGYGYTF. This rearrangement joins TRBV28 to TRBJ1-2; D is unclear. The V end lost 6 bases, the J end lost 5 bases, and 16 bases lay between the germline ends. Germline V lookup: CDR1 MDHEN, CDR2 SYDVKM. The CDR3 covers 14 residues.